A selection of T cell receptor beta chains follows, all from one sample in a study of tumor-infiltrating lymphocytes in primary liver carcinoma. TCRdb processed the multiplex PCR reads anew with MiXCR; each CDR3 protein has one entry. The repertoire has about 310,000 distinct CDR3 sequences, around three fifths of them found once; the top ten carry over 15%. Sequenced input: peripheral blood. Receptors were obtained from a woman aged 25 to 45 with primary liver carcinoma and hepatitis B virus infection. The CDR3 runs from the conserved cysteine through the conserved F or W. D genes are given only for firm matches. Clone size is shown for a subset of rows, as once, few, many or a class of expanded clone.

DNA | CDR3 | D | size | J | length | V
TGTGCCAGCAGCCCCCCTAGCGGGAAGAGGATGACAGATACGCAGTATTTT | CASSPPSGKRMTDTQYF | TRBD2 | - | TRBJ2-3 | 17 | TRBV28
TGCAGCGTTGACGGTGTAGGGGGCTCAAGTAAGGAAAAACTGTTTTTT | CSVDGVGGSSKEKLFF | TRBD1 | few | TRBJ1-4 | 16 | TRBV29-1
TGTGCCAGCAGCTCCCGGGGCGGGAGGGCCCCCTACAATGAGCAGTTCTTC | CASSSRGGRAPYNEQFF | TRBD2 | many | TRBJ2-1 | 17 | TRBV11-1
TGCGCCAGCAGCTTCTCGACAGGGGCTTACGAGCAGTACTTC | CASSFSTGAYEQYF | TRBD1 | - | TRBJ2-7 | 14 | TRBV5-1
TGTGCCAGCAGTCTGGGACAGGAGGAGCGGTTCTTC | CASSLGQEERFF | TRBD1 | once | TRBJ2-1 | 12 | TRBV7-9
TGCAGCGTTGAAGTCGCTGGTCCCGGGGAGCCCCAGTATTTT | CSVEVAGPGEPQYF | - | - | TRBJ2-3 | 14 | TRBV29-1
TGTGTCAGCAGCTTAGGTCCGGGGTTGAGCAATCAGCCCCAGCATTTT | CVSSLGPGLSNQPQHF | - | - | TRBJ1-5 | 16 | TRBV11-2
TGTGCCATCAGTAACGGATACGAGCAGTACTTC | CAISNGYEQYF | - | - | TRBJ2-7 | 11 | TRBV10-3
TGTGCCAGCAGCTTACTAGCCTACACGACAGATACGCAGTATTTT | CASSLLAYTTDTQYF | - | - | TRBJ2-3 | 15 | TRBV7-9
TGTGCCAGCAGTTTAGTCCTAGCGGGAACAAGGGGCGGGGAGCTGTTTTTT | CASSLVLAGTRGGELFF | TRBD2 | few | TRBJ2-2 | 17 | TRBV12-3/TRBV12-4
TGTGCCAGCAGCTTCCTAGCGGGATCACGCGAGCAGTACTTC | CASSFLAGSREQYF | TRBD2 | - | TRBJ2-7 | 14 | TRBV13
TGTGCCAGCAGTTTAATGGGACTAGCGATACGGGAGGGCACAGATACGCAGTATTTT | CASSLMGLAIREGTDTQYF | TRBD2 | - | TRBJ2-3 | 19 | TRBV12-3/TRBV12-4
TGTGCCAGCAGTTTGGGGGGAGGGCACAATGAGCAGTTCTTC | CASSLGGGHNEQFF | TRBD2 | many | TRBJ2-1 | 14 | TRBV12-3/TRBV12-4
TGTGCCAGCAGCCTAGGACCCGACAGGAGGCAGTACTTC | CASSLGPDRRQYF | - | once | TRBJ2-7 | 13 | TRBV7-9
TGTACCAGCGGCCTACAGGGAGAATACAATGAGCAGTTCTTC | CTSGLQGEYNEQFF | - | - | TRBJ2-1 | 14 | TRBV11-3
TGTGCCAGCATCACGACCACCGGAGGGGGACCGAACACCGGGGAGCTGTTTTTT | CASITTTGGGPNTGELFF | - | - | TRBJ2-2 | 18 | TRBV28
TGTGCCAGCAGGCCGGACAGGGGCGGTTTTTCCTACGAGCAGTACTTC | CASRPDRGGFSYEQYF | TRBD1 | - | TRBJ2-7 | 16 | TRBV7-9
TGTGCCAGCAGCCCCTGCGGGGACTACAATGAGCAGTTCTTC | CASSPCGDYNEQFF | - | - | TRBJ2-1 | 14 | TRBV28
TGTGCCTGGAGCACAGGGGGCGGGACTAGCGGGAGTCTGGCCTGGGGGCAGTTCTTC | CAWSTGGGTSGSLAWGQFF | TRBD2 | - | TRBJ2-1 | 19 | TRBV30
TGTGCCAGCAGTAAAGTTGGGGTTACCTACGAGCAGTACTTC | CASSKVGVTYEQYF | - | many | TRBJ2-7 | 14 | TRBV12-3/TRBV12-4
TGTGCCAGCAGAATAGGTGGGGACCTCAATCAGGCCCAGCATTTT | CASRIGGDLNQAQHF | - | once | TRBJ1-5 | 15 | TRBV7-8
TGTGCCAGCCAAGCCGACCTCTACGAGCAGTACTTC | CASQADLYEQYF | - | - | TRBJ2-7 | 12 | TRBV28
TGTGCCAGCAGCTTCCCCACTAGCGGGAGTGTCGGTTCAGATACGCAGTATTTT | CASSFPTSGSVGSDTQYF | TRBD2 | - | TRBJ2-3 | 18 | TRBV5-4
TGTGCCAGCAGCTTTGAGACCGGGGAGCTGTTTTTT | CASSFETGELFF | - | few | TRBJ2-2 | 12 | TRBV5-6
TGTGCCAGCAGTGACTCCTGGGGAGATACGCAGTATTTT | CASSDSWGDTQYF | - | - | TRBJ2-3 | 13 | TRBV6-4
TGTGCCAGCAGACACGGGACTAGCGTCCTCCGGAGCACCGGGGAGCTGTTTTTT | CASRHGTSVLRSTGELFF | TRBD2 | - | TRBJ2-2 | 18 | TRBV6-7
TGTGCCTGGATCCCTAGCGGACACACAGATACGCAGTATTTT | CAWIPSGHTDTQYF | TRBD2 | - | TRBJ2-3 | 14 | TRBV30
TGCGCCAGCAGCCAAGTAGCCGTTCGAGGCAGGCGATCCTACGATGAGCAATTCTTC | CASSQVAVRGRRSYDEQFF | - | once | TRBJ2-1 | 19 | TRBV4-1
TGCAGCGGTTACAGGGGGCGCGGGATTACGCAGTATTTT | CSGYRGRGITQYF | TRBD1 | - | TRBJ2-3 | 13 | TRBV29-1
TGTGCCAGCAGCTTAGCTGGCAGGGTCAATTCACCCCTCCACTTT | CASSLAGRVNSPLHF | - | few | TRBJ1-6 | 15 | TRBV7-9